Following are 18 T cell receptor beta chains from one sample sequenced in a study of T cells after yellow fever vaccination. TCRdb re-called the 5' RACE reads through MiXCR, storing one row per CDR3 protein. The sample yields 300,000 to 400,000 distinct CDR3 sequences, roughly 7.5% seen once. The specimen was PBMCs, collected 45 days after the first yellow fever vaccination. The receptors were sampled from a man aged 18 to 35 who received the YFV17D yellow fever vaccine.

This clonotype was detected ten times or more. The chain links TRBV5-1 to TRBJ1-5, with 8 bases fitting TRBD1. The CDR3 consists of 15 residues. Germline assignment: CDR1 SGHRS and CDR2 YFSETQ. The junction had 7 bases not matched to a gene; V was cut back by 4 bases and J by 4 bases. As DNA, the CDR3 is TGCGCCAGCAGCCAAAGACAGGGGTCGAATCAGCCCCAGCATTTT. Translated, it gives CASSQRQGSNQPQHF.

This clonotype occurred a few times. The rearrangement uses TRBV3-1 and TRBJ1-1; D not certain. The CDR3 is 12 amino acids. V was cut by 3 bases and J by 3 bases, with 5 bases left in between. The germline V gene encodes CDR1 LGHDT and CDR2 YNNKEL (reference sequence). The CDR3 protein is CASSHTDTEAFF. CDR3 coding DNA: TGTGCCAGCAGCCATACAGACACTGAAGCTTTCTTT. The whole variable domain, remainder taken from reference TRBV3-1 and TRBJ1-1, is DTAVSQTPKYLVTQMGNDKSIKCEQNLGHDTMYWYKQDSKKFLKIMFSYNNKELIINETVPNRFSPKSPDKAHLNLHINSLELGDSAVYFCASSHTDTEAFFGQGTRLTVV.

The table lists this clonotype with a few counts. The rearrangement joins TRBV4-1 to TRBJ2-1; 7 positions match TRBD2. V was pared by 0 bases and J by 2 bases, with 4 bases of the junction left unmatched. The CDR3 is 16 amino acids. Germline V gene data show CDR1 as MGHRA and CDR2 as YSYEKL. CDR3 bases: TGCGCCAGCAGCCAAGAATGGGGGGGAACCTACAATGAGCAGTTCTTC. This gives the protein CASSQEWGGTYNEQFF.

This clonotype was observed a few times. The chain couples TRBV7-9 to TRBJ2-4, with D uncertain. This CDR3 spans 14 amino acids. Per germline, CDR1 SEHNR and CDR2 FQNEAQ (reference sequence). Deletions cut 5 bases from V and 1 base from J, with 9 bases between. CDR3 bases: TGTGCCAGCAGCCACCAGTGGGCCAAAAACATTCAGTACTTC. As protein: CASSHQWAKNIQYF.

This clonotype was seen a handful of times. The J gene is TRBJ1-1, the V gene TRBV7-8; 8 nucleotides agree with TRBD1. This CDR3 comprises 15 residues. Per germline, CDR1 SGHVS and CDR2 FQNEAQ. V dropped 3 bases and J dropped 5; count of bases not matched to a gene: 8. In DNA form, the CDR3 reads TGTGCCAGCAGCTTCACCGTCACAGGGGGGACTGAAGCTTTCTTT. Amino acids: CASSFTVTGGTEAFF.

The chain joins TRBV20-1 to TRBJ1-6; the D gene is possibly TRBD1 (5 bases). V lost 5 bases, J lost 0 bases, and 8 bases lay in between. This CDR3 comprises 14 residues. CDR1 and CDR2 (germline): DFQATT, SNEGSKA (reference sequence). The chain's CDR3 is CSAHRGSYNSPLHF. The DNA for the CDR3 is TGCAGTGCTCATAGGGGCTCCTATAATTCACCCCTCCACTTT.

This clonotype was counted only a few times. The chain is built from TRBV2 and TRBJ1-5, with TRBD1 as a possible D gene (6 bases). The CDR3 covers 17 residues. Deletions cut 0 bases from V and 9 bases from J, with 21 bases between. Germline V CDR1 and CDR2: SNHLY, FYNNEI. This chain's CDR3 is CASSEALGQLDRRPQHF. CDR3 nucleotides: TGTGCCAGCAGTGAAGCGCTAGGACAGCTAGATAGACGGCCCCAGCATTTT.

This clonotype occurred a few times. The chain uses TRBV29-1 and TRBJ2-5, with D perhaps TRBD1 (7 bases). Trimming pared 8 bases from V and 5 bases from J, leaving 21 bases between. There are 14 residues in the CDR3. Germline loops: CDR1 SQVTM, CDR2 ANQGSEA. The CDR3 region is CSTNRGLVGETQYF. The CDR3 region has the DNA TGCAGCACTAACAGGGGACTGGTGGGTGAGACCCAGTACTTC.

The rearrangement links TRBV23-1 to TRBJ2-1, with a possible D match to TRBD2 (7 bases). TRBV23-1 counts as an open reading frame of uncertain function. CDR3 size: 17 residues. The V end was cut by 5 bases, the J end by 6 bases, with 23 bases between. The DNA of the CDR3 is TGCGCCAGCAGTAAAATGAATCCCGGGGGGCCAAGCAATGAGCAGTTCTTC. As protein: CASSKMNPGGPSNEQFF.

V and J are TRBV30 and TRBJ2-7; D might be TRBD1 (5 bases). This CDR3 spans 11 amino acids. V was pared by 2 bases and J by 7 bases, with 9 bases between. The germline gives CDR1 GTSNPN, CDR2 SVGIG (reference sequence). This chain's CDR3 is CAWSLAGEQYF. The CDR3 DNA sequence: TGTGCCTGGAGTCTGGCAGGGGAGCAGTACTTC. Full variable domain (remainder filled in from reference TRBV30 and TRBJ2-7): SQTIHQWPATLVQPVGSPLSLECTVEGTSNPNLYWYRQAAGRGLQLLFYSVGIGQISSEVPQNLSASRPQDRQFILSSKKLLLSDSGFYLCAWSLAGEQYFGPGTRLTVT.

The J gene is TRBJ1-3, the V gene TRBV7-2; no firm D call. The V end was cut by 5 bases, the J end by 4 bases, with 15 bases between. Per germline, CDR1 SGHTA and CDR2 FQGNSA. The CDR3 totals 15 residues. The CDR3 here is CASSPQDGKGNTIYF. CDR3 coding DNA: TGTGCCAGCAGCCCTCAGGACGGCAAGGGAAACACCATATATTTT.

This clonotype was seen a handful of times. V gene TRBV10-3 combines with J gene TRBJ1-1, with 9 bases that match TRBD1. This CDR3 spans 14 amino acids. J was trimmed by 2 bases and V by 7 bases; bases with no gene match: 5. Germline V CDR1 and CDR2: ENHRY, SYGVKD. CDR3 in amino acids: CAIKGQGPNTEAFF. CDR3 coding DNA: TGTGCCATCAAGGGACAGGGCCCCAACACTGAAGCTTTCTTT.

This clonotype was seen more than once but under ten times. The chain links TRBV11-2 to TRBJ2-7; 7 bases map to TRBD1. The germline V gene encodes CDR1 SGHAT and CDR2 FQNNGV. CDR3 size: 14 residues. Germline trimming cut 6 bases from V and 6 bases from J; bases unmatched to any gene: 11. CDR3 in amino acids: CASRYSTGAGEQYF. The CDR3 DNA reads TGTGCCAGCAGATACTCAACAGGGGCCGGCGAGCAGTACTTC.

The CDR3 bases are TGTGCCAGCAGCACCCGGACCCTGAATGAGCAGTTCTTC. Translated, it gives CASSTRTLNEQFF. V usage is TRBV7-2 and J usage is TRBJ2-1; no reliable D call. Germline lookup yields CDR1 SGHTA and CDR2 FQGNSA. CDR3 length: 13 amino acids. V was shortened by 5 bases and J by 7 bases, with 12 bases between the two germline ends. Full variable domain (remainder filled in from reference TRBV7-2 and TRBJ2-1): GAGVSQSPSNKVTEKGKDVELRCDPISGHTALYWYRQSLGQGLEFLIYFQGNSAPDKSGLPSDRFSAERTGGSVSTLTIQRTQQEDSAVYLCASSTRTLNEQFFGPGTRLTVL.

The CDR3 loop is CASSQDPGNYGYTF. CDR3 in DNA: TGTGCCAGCAGCCAAGATCCGGGTAACTATGGCTACACCTTC. The rearrangement links TRBV3-1 to TRBJ1-2; D unclear. V was clipped by 0 bases and J by 1 base, with 6 bases between them. Germline V gene sequence: CDR1 LGHDT, CDR2 YNNKEL (reference sequence). CDR3 length: 14 residues.

The gene calls are TRBV12-3 or TRBV12-4 and TRBJ1-5, with 7 bases identical to TRBD1. After removal of 2 bases from V and 7 bases from J, the junction contained 5 bases not matched to a gene. The CDR3 is 14 amino acids. The CDR3 sequence is CASSLRDSGQPQHF. The CDR3, as DNA: TGTGCCAGCAGTTTACGGGACAGCGGACAGCCCCAGCATTTT.

V gene TRBV4-2 combines with J gene TRBJ2-1; D may be TRBD1 or TRBD2 (6 bases each). The V gene's germline CDR1 is LGHNA and CDR2 YNFKEQ. The V and J ends lost 0 bases and 12 bases respectively, with 15 bases between them. The CDR3 has 14 residues. The CDR3 nucleotides are TGTGCCAGCAGCCAAGAAACAGGGAAAGCGGGGCAGTTCTTC. Translating gives CASSQETGKAGQFF.

This clonotype appeared a few times. The V and J genes are TRBV11-2 and TRBJ2-7; 8 nucleotides match TRBD2. There are 16 residues in the CDR3. Germline trimming cut 5 bases from V and 5 bases from J; bases unmatched to any gene: 14. The germline CDR1 and CDR2 sequences are SGHAT and FQNNGV. The DNA of the CDR3 is TGTGCCAGCAGCGGAGGACTTCGGGGGGGCTATGACGAGCAGTACTTC. It yields the protein CASSGGLRGGYDEQYF.